Ten or more counts support the clone carrying this T cell receptor beta chain. Its antigen is unidentified. These data belong to a study of T cells after yellow fever vaccination. Findings and limits, study-wide: It was a small share of clonotypes that appeared in both CD4 and CD8 compartments. FACS-sorted repertoires could harbor abundant contaminating bulk-population clonotypes.

They built TCR cDNA with 5'RACE template switching, a step that put in a universal primer site and UMIs. Each CDR3 protein is one row after TCRdb ran MiXCR on the 5' RACE reads. The sample carries some 29,000 distinct CDR3 sequences, about 5% recorded once. This clonotype originated in a man in his thirties or forties who received the YFV17D yellow fever vaccine. Sequenced here: CD8+ T cells sorted from PBMCs, sampled 10 days after the yellow fever booster vaccination.

CDR3 loop: CASSQEIGLAAYEQYF. The CDR3 nucleotides read TGCGCCAGCAGCCAAGAGATTGGACTAGCGGCCTACGAGCAGTACTTC. The rearrangement links TRBV4-1 to TRBJ2-7; 10 bases agree with TRBD2. This CDR3 has 16 amino acids. The trim removed 0 bases at V and 2 bases at J, leaving 4 bases unmatched. The V gene's germline CDR1 is MGHRA and CDR2 YSYEKL.